This T cell receptor beta chain stems from a study of OX40 agonist ivuxolimab in advanced cancers. Background on the study: Dose-escalation patients were diagnosed with hepatocellular carcinoma, melanoma, renal cell cancer or head and neck cancer.

Comment on this clone: Its antigen is currently unknown.

Germline V gene sequence: CDR1 LNHNV, CDR2 YYDKDF (reference sequence). The CDR3 is 16 residues long. The V end was cut by 0 bases, the J end by 1 base, with 12 bases between. Systemic immunosuppression or autoimmune disease history was grounds to exclude patients. The study, taken as a whole, reports: Expanded peripheral T cell antigen specificity was not determined.

Produced via immunoSEQ multiplex PCR; TCRdb's table is partial and in-frame only. The sample records approximately 20,000 clones, 80% to 90% being singletons. The sequenced sample was CD4+ or CD8+ T cells sorted from blood, obtained in a trial of the OX40 agonist ivuxolimab. The receptor was derived from an adult with an advanced solid tumor such as melanoma, head and neck, liver or kidney cancer. V gene TRBV15 combines with J gene TRBJ1-1; weak D call: TRBD1 (6 bases). The CDR3 sequence: CATSRETSDRNTEAFF. Written as DNA, the CDR3 is TGTGCCACCAGCAGAGAGACCTCGGACAGGAACACTGAAGCTTTCTTT.